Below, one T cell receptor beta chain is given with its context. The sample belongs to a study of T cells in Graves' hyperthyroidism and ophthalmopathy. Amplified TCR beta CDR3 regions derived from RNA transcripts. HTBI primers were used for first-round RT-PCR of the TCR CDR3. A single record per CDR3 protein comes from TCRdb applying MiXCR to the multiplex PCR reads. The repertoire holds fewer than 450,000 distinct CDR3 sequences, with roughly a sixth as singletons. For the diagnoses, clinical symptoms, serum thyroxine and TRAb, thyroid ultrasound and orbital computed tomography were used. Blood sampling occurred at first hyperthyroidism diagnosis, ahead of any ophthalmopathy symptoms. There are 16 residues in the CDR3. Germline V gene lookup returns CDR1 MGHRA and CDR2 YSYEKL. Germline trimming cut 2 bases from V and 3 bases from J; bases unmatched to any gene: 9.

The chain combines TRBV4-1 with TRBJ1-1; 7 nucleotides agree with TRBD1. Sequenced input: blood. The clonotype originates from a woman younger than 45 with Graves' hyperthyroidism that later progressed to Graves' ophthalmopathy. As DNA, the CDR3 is TGCGCCAGCAGCCAATTTACCGGGACAGAATACACTGAAGCTTTCTTT. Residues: CASSQFTGTEYTEAFF.